The source of this TCR beta chain is a study of cytomegalovirus exposure and HLA in healthy donors. Study-level background: The approximately 680 first-cohort repertoires and the roughly 120 validation repertoires shared the same platform, a later analysis reported.

General study points: Specificity for CMV antigens was confirmed in vitro for a few of the CMV-associated chains.

The repertoire was sequenced with immunoSEQ multiplex PCR; TCRdb's copy has only in-frame clones and lacks some. Among about 120,000 clones listed, about 89% were seen once. The junction had 3 bases not matched to a gene; V was cut back by 4 bases and J by 3 bases. The CDR3 loop spans 14 amino acids. Germline V gives CDR1 MNHNS, CDR2 SASEGT. Turning to this clone: As yet, its antigen is unknown.

This TCR was sampled from a woman between 18 and 29 years old in good health and CMV-seronegative. The rearrangement uses TRBV6-1 and TRBJ2-1, with 7 bases aligning to TRBD2. Sequencing input: PBMCs. The CDR3 spells CASSGDYLYNEQFF. In DNA, the CDR3 is TGTGCCAGCAGTGGGGACTATCTCTACAATGAGCAGTTCTTC.